This entry lists 17 T cell receptor beta chains sequenced from one sample in a study of T cell responses to AZD1222 COVID-19 vaccine. Profiling relied on immunoSEQ multiplex PCR, and the TCRdb table lists in-frame clones only, not all of them. The table has 100,000 or so clones, 88% seen once. Sequenced here: peripheral blood, sampled on day 0 of AZD1222 vaccination. All receptors derive from an adult in good health.

This CDR3 is CASSTNTDTQYF. Here the CDR3 DNA reads TGTGCCAGCAGCACTAACACAGATACGCAGTATTTT. V is TRBV27 and J is TRBJ2-3; D is unresolved. Germline V CDR1 and CDR2: MNHEY, SMNVEV (reference sequence). CDR3 length equals 12 residues. V dropped 6 bases and J dropped 2 bases, with 6 bases sitting between them.

In this sample, this clone turned up once. The chain is built from TRBV19 and TRBJ1-5; D is undetermined. This CDR3 comprises 14 residues. Trimming left V 7 bases short and J 3 bases short, with 13 bases between. The germline CDR1 and CDR2 sequences are LNHDA and SQIVND (reference sequence). CDR3 sequence: CASTGLENNQPQHF. CDR3 coding DNA: TGTGCCAGTACAGGACTGGAAAACAATCAGCCCCAGCATTTT.

CDR3 region: CASSCMQAPENIQYF. The DNA of the CDR3 is TGCGCCAGCAGTTGCATGCAGGCCCCAGAAAACATTCAGTACTTC. The chain employs TRBV10-1 and TRBJ2-4; no firm D call. With 5 bases removed from V and 5 bases from J, the gap between germline ends came to 16 bases. This CDR3 has 15 residues. Germline V gene lookup returns CDR1 WNHNN and CDR2 SYGVQD (reference sequence).

This chain joins TRBV28 and TRBJ1-2; possibly TRBD1 for D (5 bases). The CDR3 has 11 residues. With 8 bases removed from V and 7 bases from J, the gap between germline ends came to 11 bases. CDR1 and CDR2 from the germline V gene are MDHEN and SYDVKM. The CDR3 loop is CASGAAGGYTF. The CDR3 region has the DNA TGTGCCAGCGGGGCGGCCGGTGGCTACACCTTC.

The chain recombines TRBV1 with TRBJ2-1; the table's D call, TRBD2, was not checked against the DNA. TRBV1 is tagged as a pseudogene. The CDR3 has 17 residues. The CDR3 region is CTSSQVLAGDPYNEQFF. The CDR3 DNA sequence: TGCACCAGCAGCCAAGTCTTAGCGGGAGATCCCTACAATGAGCAGTTCTTC.

This rearrangement joins TRBV2 to TRBJ2-1, with 12 bases lining up with TRBD2. Unmatched junction bases numbered 7, after V lost 7 bases and J lost 6 bases. CDR3 size: 15 residues. Germline assignment: CDR1 SNHLY and CDR2 FYNNEI. CDR3 DNA sequence: TGTGCCAGCAAGGAACTAGCGGGAGGAACCAATGAGCAGTTCTTC. As protein: CASKELAGGTNEQFF. Based on the CDR3 plus reference TRBV2 and TRBJ2-1, the full variable domain is EPEVTQTPSHQVTQMGQEVILRCVPISNHLYFYWYRQILGQKVEFLVSFYNNEISEKSEIFDDQFSVERPDGSNFTLKIRSTKLEDSAMYFCASKELAGGTNEQFFGPGTRLTVL.

For the CDR3, the DNA is TGTGCCAGCAGTCGTGAGGGACAGGAGTACAATGAGCAGTTCTTC. Protein: CASSREGQEYNEQFF. The V call is TRBV9, the J call TRBJ2-1, with 8 bases aligning to TRBD1. V shed 5 bases, J shed 4 bases, and the junction held 8 bases outside the gene matches. CDR1 and CDR2 (germline): SGDLS, YYNGEE. The CDR3 sequence is 15 residues long. The full variable domain, with the rest looked up from reference TRBV9 and TRBJ2-1, is DSGVTQTPKHLITATGQRVTLRCSPRSGDLSVYWYQQSLDQGLQFLIQYYNGEERAKGNILERFSAQQFPDLHSELNLSSLELGDSALYFCASSREGQEYNEQFFGPGTRLTVL.

This clone appeared a few times. V gene TRBV19 combines with J gene TRBJ1-5; 8 bases are a match to TRBD1. V was clipped by 4 bases and J by 4 bases; unmatched bases: 9. Germline V gene data show CDR1 as LNHDA and CDR2 as SQIVND (reference sequence). CDR3 length: 16 residues. The CDR3 region is CASSKLGRGQNQPQHF. The CDR3 DNA reads TGTGCCAGTAGTAAGCTGGGCAGGGGGCAAAATCAGCCCCAGCATTTT.

This clone has a handful of counts. The chain joins TRBV27 to TRBJ2-6, with 7 bases fitting TRBD1. There are 17 residues in the CDR3. Per the germline V gene, CDR1 is MNHEY and CDR2 is SMNVEV (reference sequence). The V and J ends lost 2 bases and 0 bases, in that order; junction bases with no gene match: 4. The CDR3 here is CASSLSAGGSGANVLTF. The CDR3 DNA reads as TGTGCCAGCAGTTTAAGTGCAGGGGGCTCTGGGGCCAACGTCCTGACTTTC. Supplemented by reference TRBV27 and TRBJ2-6, the full variable domain reads EAQVTQNPRYLITVTGKKLTVTCSQNMNHEYMSWYRQDPGLGLRQIYYSMNVEVTDKGDVPEGYKVSRKEKRNFPLILESPSPNQTSLYFCASSLSAGGSGANVLTFGAGSRLTVL.

This clone occurred a few times. The chain has TRBV27 and TRBJ2-7, with unresolved D. This CDR3 region has 15 residues. V gave up 0 bases and J gave up 4 bases, with 13 bases separating them. Looked up from germline, CDR1 is MNHEY and CDR2 is SMNVEV (reference sequence). The CDR3 spells CASSLSPSQVYEQYF. CDR3 nucleotide sequence: TGTGCCAGCAGTTTATCCCCATCCCAAGTTTACGAGCAGTACTTC.

The gene calls are TRBV19 and TRBJ1-2; no clear D. The CDR3 loop spans 13 amino acids. Germline values: CDR1 LNHDA, CDR2 SQIVND (reference sequence). V lost 8 bases, J lost 8 bases, and 18 bases lay in between. The CDR3 bases are TGTGCCAGTCAAAGGGCAGGATCGAACGGCTACACCTTC. Its translation is CASQRAGSNGYTF.

The CDR3 here is CASRHVRPSTNEQFF. The CDR3 bases are TGTGCCAGTAGGCATGTTAGACCGAGCACCAATGAGCAGTTCTTC. V and J are TRBV19 and TRBJ2-1; no clear D gene. From germline, CDR1 is LNHDA and CDR2 SQIVND (reference sequence). Trimming shortened V by 6 bases and J by 6 bases, and 18 bases separated the two germline ends. The CDR3 contains 15 residues. Together with reference TRBV19 and TRBJ2-1, the CDR3 gives the full variable domain: DGGITQSPKYLFRKEGQNVTLSCEQNLNHDAMYWYRQDPGQGLRLIYYSQIVNDFQKGDIAEGYSVSREKKESFPLTVTSAQKNPTAFYLCASRHVRPSTNEQFFGPGTRLTVL.

CDR3 DNA sequence: TGTGCCATCAGTGAATACAGCACTCCCCGGGGTGATTCACCCCTCCACTTT. Amino acids: CAISEYSTPRGDSPLHF. This chain connects TRBV10-3 to TRBJ1-6, with no clear D. The V gene's germline CDR1 is ENHRY and CDR2 SYGVKD. V shed 3 bases and J shed 8 bases, with 20 bases lying between them. The CDR3 runs 17 residues.

This rearrangement joins TRBV5-1 to TRBJ2-5, with D maybe TRBD2 (6 bases). The CDR3 consists of 15 residues. Germline loops: CDR1 SGHRS, CDR2 YFSETQ. The V and J ends lost 4 bases and 3 bases respectively, with 16 bases between them. CDR3 DNA sequence: TGCGCCAGCAGCACGAAGCTAGGAGGGGAAGAGACCCAGTACTTC. Protein product: CASSTKLGGEETQYF.

V gene TRBV7-9 combines with J gene TRBJ2-7; 7 bases agree with TRBD2. V was clipped by 1 base and J by 5 bases; unmatched bases: 8. Germline assignment: CDR1 SEHNR and CDR2 FQNEAQ (reference sequence). The CDR3 extends over 15 amino acids. Here the CDR3 reads CASSLVGGVADEQYF. The DNA for the CDR3 is TGTGCCAGCAGCTTAGTTGGGGGGGTAGCTGACGAGCAGTACTTC. The complete variable domain, with remaining parts taken from reference TRBV7-9 and TRBJ2-7, reads DTGVSQNPRHKITKRGQNVTFRCDPISEHNRLYWYRQTLGQGPEFLTYFQNEAQLEKSRLLSDRFSAERPKGSFSTLEIQRTEQGDSAMYLCASSLVGGVADEQYFGPGTRLTVT.

In this sample, this clone turned up once. This chain connects TRBV6-1 to TRBJ2-2; D may be TRBD2 (6 bases). The CDR3 has 14 amino acids. Trimming removed 2 bases at V and 5 bases at J, with 9 bases between. CDR1 and CDR2 from the germline V gene are MNHNS and SASEGT. The chain's CDR3 is CASSELGRTGELFF. The CDR3 DNA follows: TGTGCCAGCAGTGAACTTGGGAGGACCGGGGAGCTGTTTTTT.

The chain has TRBV13 and TRBJ2-7, with 7 bases aligning to TRBD1. After removal of 5 bases from V and 1 base from J, the junction contained 5 bases not matched to a gene. Germline V gives CDR1 PRHDT, CDR2 FYEKMQ (reference sequence). This CDR3 is 14 amino acids long. The CDR3: CASSARTGSYEQYF. CDR3 sequence (DNA): TGTGCCAGCAGCGCGAGGACAGGATCCTACGAGCAGTACTTC.